A single sample is the source of the 11 T cell receptor beta chains below, sequenced in a study of blood T cell repertoires in COVID-19. Profiling relied on immunoSEQ multiplex PCR, and the TCRdb table lists in-frame clones only, not all of them. Among roughly 250,000 clones listed, approximately 83% were seen once. The specimen sequenced was peripheral blood. The source is an elderly woman with acute or convalescent COVID-19.

The chain recombines TRBV28 with TRBJ1-4; 9 bases line up with TRBD1. Germline CDR1 reads MDHEN; CDR2 reads SYDVKM. The trim removed 6 bases at V and 2 bases at J, leaving 13 bases unmatched. The CDR3 spans 18 residues. CDR3 protein: CASSQTGTGSGTNEKLFF. CDR3 DNA: TGTGCCAGCAGCCAGACCGGGACAGGGAGTGGGACTAATGAAAAACTGTTTTTT.

This clone is a singleton in its sample. The chain employs TRBV5-4 and TRBJ1-1; D is unclear. This CDR3 region has 13 residues. V lost 4 bases and J 4 bases, leaving 11 bases between the germline ends. Germline-derived CDR1 and CDR2 are SGHNT and YYREEE (reference sequence). CDR3 in amino acids: CASSAQWSTEAFF. CDR3 coding DNA: TGTGCCAGCAGCGCCCAGTGGAGCACTGAAGCTTTCTTT. Using reference TRBV5-4 and TRBJ1-1 for the parts outside the CDR3, the full variable domain is ETGVTQSPTHLIKTRGQQVTLRCSSQSGHNTVSWYQQALGQGPQFIFQYYREEENGRGNFPPRFSGLQFPNYSSELNVNALELDDSALYLCASSAQWSTEAFFGQGTRLTVV.

This chain links TRBV19 with TRBJ1-5, with no clear D. The CDR3 totals 18 residues. The germline gives CDR1 LNHDA, CDR2 SQIVND (reference sequence). V shed 4 bases and J shed 3 bases, with 22 bases lying between them. The CDR3 DNA follows: TGTGCCAGTAGTAACCCGGTTTTGAGTCGGGAGGACAATCAGCCCCAGCATTTT. Translation gives CASSNPVLSREDNQPQHF.

This sequence joins TRBV12-3 or TRBV12-4 and TRBJ1-3, with no clear D. V was pared by 10 bases and J by 4 bases, with 11 bases between. The CDR3 has 12 amino acids. CDR3 sequence (DNA): TGTGCCACCTCAACTTGGGGAAACACCATATATTTT. Amino acid sequence: CATSTWGNTIYF.

This chain links TRBV5-1 with TRBJ2-1; 11 nucleotides align to TRBD2. The junction had 8 bases not matched to a gene; V was cut back by 4 bases and J by 5 bases. Per the germline V gene, CDR1 is SGHRS and CDR2 is YFSETQ. The CDR3 loop spans 16 amino acids. CDR3 loop: CASSRETSGVNNEQFF. DNA for the CDR3: TGCGCCAGCAGCCGGGAGACTAGCGGGGTTAACAATGAGCAGTTCTTC.

This clone came up once. The chain joins TRBV19 to TRBJ2-6, with a possible D match to TRBD2 (5 bases). CDR3 length equals 15 residues. V lost 7 bases and J 3 bases, leaving 13 bases between the germline ends. Germline loops: CDR1 LNHDA, CDR2 SQIVND (reference sequence). The CDR3 sequence is CASTSVSGGANVLTF. As DNA, the CDR3 is TGTGCCAGTACTAGTGTAAGCGGTGGGGCCAACGTCCTGACTTTC.

The CDR3 bases are TGCAGCGTTGGAACTGGTACGAATTCACCCCTCCACTTT. Translation: CSVGTGTNSPLHF. This rearrangement joins TRBV29-1 to TRBJ1-6; D is unresolved. The V and J ends lost 4 bases and 7 bases respectively, with 11 bases between them. The CDR3 has 13 residues. CDR1 and CDR2 from the germline V gene are SQVTM and ANQGSEA.

To note about this clone: Distinct nucleotide sequences in the sample also encode this CDR3. The gene calls are TRBV12-3 or TRBV12-4 and TRBJ1-1, with TRBD1 matching 7 bases. Trimming at V came to 2 bases and at J to 4 bases, leaving 1 base not matched to a gene. The CDR3 loop spans 13 amino acids. The CDR3 protein is CASSLTGVTEAFF. The CDR3 DNA sequence: TGTGCCAGCAGTTTAACAGGGGTCACTGAAGCTTTCTTT.

J is TRBJ2-7 and V is TRBV11-2; 7 bases fit TRBD2. Trimming removed 5 bases from V and 5 bases from J; junction bases left unmatched: 6. The CDR3 spans 13 residues. Per germline, CDR1 SGHAT and CDR2 FQNNGV. The CDR3 is CASSPGTTNEQYF. CDR3 bases: TGTGCCAGCAGCCCAGGGACTACTAACGAGCAGTACTTC.

The gene calls are TRBV3-1 (or the pseudogene TRBV3-2) and TRBJ1-2; tentatively, D is TRBD1 (6 bases). Trimming stripped 4 bases from V and 8 bases from J, with 8 bases between. There are 11 residues in the CDR3. CDR1 LGHDT and CDR2 YNNKEL come from the germline V gene (reference sequence). The CDR3 region is CASSLQGGYTF. CDR3 in DNA: TGTGCCAGCAGCCTCCAGGGGGGCTACACCTTC.

The chain uses TRBV6-5 and TRBJ2-7; 9 positions match TRBD1. V lost 5 bases, J lost 3 bases, and 8 bases stayed unmatched. Looked up from germline, CDR1 is MNHEY and CDR2 is SVGAGI. This CDR3 spans 15 amino acids. CDR3 nucleotide sequence: TGTGCCAGCAGTATCCGGGACAGGGCCCACTACGAGCAGTACTTC. This gives the protein CASSIRDRAHYEQYF.